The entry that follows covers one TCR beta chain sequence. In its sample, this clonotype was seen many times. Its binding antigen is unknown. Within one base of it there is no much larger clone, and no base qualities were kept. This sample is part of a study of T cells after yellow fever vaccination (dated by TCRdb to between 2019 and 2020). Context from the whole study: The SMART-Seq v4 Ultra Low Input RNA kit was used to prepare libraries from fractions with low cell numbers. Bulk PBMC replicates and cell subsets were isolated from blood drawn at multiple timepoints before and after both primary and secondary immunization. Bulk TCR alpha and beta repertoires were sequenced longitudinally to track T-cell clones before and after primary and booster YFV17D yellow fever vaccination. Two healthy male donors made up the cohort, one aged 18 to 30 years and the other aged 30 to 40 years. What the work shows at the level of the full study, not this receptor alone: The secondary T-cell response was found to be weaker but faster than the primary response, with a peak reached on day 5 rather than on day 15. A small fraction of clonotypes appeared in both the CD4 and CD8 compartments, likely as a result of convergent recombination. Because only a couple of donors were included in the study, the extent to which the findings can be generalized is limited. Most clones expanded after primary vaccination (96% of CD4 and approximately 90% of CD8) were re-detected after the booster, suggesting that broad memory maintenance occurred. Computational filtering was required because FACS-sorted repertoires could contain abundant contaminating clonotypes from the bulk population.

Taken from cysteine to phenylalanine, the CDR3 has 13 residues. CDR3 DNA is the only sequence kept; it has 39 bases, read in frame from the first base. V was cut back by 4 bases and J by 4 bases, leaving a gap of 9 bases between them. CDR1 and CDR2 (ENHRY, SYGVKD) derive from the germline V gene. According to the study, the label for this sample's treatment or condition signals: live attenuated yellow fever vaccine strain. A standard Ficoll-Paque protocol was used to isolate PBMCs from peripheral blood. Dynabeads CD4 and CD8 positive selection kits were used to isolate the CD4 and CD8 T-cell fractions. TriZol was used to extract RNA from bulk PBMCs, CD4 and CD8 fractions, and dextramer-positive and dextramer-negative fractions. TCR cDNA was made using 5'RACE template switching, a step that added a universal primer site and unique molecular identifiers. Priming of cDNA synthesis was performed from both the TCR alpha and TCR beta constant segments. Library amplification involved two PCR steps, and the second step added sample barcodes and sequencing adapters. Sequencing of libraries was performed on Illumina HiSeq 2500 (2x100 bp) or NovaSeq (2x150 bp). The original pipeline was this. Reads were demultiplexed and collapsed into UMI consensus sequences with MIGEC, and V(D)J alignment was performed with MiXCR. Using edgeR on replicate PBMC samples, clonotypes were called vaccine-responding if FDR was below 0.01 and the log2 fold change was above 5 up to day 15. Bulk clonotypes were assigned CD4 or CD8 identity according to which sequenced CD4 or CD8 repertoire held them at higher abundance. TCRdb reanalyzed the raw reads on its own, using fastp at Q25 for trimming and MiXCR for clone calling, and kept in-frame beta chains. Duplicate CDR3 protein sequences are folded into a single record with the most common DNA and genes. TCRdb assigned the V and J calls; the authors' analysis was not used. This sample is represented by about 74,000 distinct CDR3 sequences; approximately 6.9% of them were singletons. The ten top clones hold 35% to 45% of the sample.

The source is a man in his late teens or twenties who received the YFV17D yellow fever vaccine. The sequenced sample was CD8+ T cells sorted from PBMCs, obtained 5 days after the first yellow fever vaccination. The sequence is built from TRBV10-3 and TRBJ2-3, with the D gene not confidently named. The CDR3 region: CAISGPGSDTQYF. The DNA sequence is TGTGCCATCAGTGGGCCGGGCTCAGATACGCAGTATTTT.